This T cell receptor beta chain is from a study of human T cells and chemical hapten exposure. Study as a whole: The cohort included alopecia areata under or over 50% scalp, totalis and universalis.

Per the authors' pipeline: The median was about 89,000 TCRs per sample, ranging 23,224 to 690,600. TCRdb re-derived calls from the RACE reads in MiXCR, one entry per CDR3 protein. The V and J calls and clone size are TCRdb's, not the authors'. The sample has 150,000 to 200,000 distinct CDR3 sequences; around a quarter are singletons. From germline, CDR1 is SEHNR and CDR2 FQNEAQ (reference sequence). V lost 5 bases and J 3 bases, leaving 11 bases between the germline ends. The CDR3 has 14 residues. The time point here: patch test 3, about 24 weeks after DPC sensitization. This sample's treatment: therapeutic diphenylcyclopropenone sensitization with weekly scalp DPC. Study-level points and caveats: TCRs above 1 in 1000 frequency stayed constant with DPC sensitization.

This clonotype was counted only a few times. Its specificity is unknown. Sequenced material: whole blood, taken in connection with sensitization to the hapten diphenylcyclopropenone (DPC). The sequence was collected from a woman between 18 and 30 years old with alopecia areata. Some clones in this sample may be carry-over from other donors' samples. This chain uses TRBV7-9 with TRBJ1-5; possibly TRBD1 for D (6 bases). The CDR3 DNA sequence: TGTGCCAGCAGCGCCGGGACACCCAATCAGCCCCAGCATTTT. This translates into CASSAGTPNQPQHF.